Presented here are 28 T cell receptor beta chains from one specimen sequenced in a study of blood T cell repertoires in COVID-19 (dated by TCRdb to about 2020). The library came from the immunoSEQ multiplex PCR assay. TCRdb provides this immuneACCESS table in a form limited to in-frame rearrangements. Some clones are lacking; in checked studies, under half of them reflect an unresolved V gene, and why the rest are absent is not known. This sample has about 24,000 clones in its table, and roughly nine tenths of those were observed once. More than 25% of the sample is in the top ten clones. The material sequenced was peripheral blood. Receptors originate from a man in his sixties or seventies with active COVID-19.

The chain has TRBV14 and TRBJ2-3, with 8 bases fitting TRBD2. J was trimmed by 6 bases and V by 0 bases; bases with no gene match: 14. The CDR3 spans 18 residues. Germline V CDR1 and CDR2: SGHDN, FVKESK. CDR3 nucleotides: TGTGCCAGCAGCCAAGATGGAAGAGCGGGAGCCCGGGGTGATACGCAGTATTTT. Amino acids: CASSQDGRAGARGDTQYF. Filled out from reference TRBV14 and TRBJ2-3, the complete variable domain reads EAGVTQFPSHSVIEKGQTVTLRCDPISGHDNLYWYRRVMGKEIKFLLHFVKESKQDESGMPNNRFLAERTGGTYSTLKVQPAELEDSGVYFCASSQDGRAGARGDTQYFGPGTRLTVL.

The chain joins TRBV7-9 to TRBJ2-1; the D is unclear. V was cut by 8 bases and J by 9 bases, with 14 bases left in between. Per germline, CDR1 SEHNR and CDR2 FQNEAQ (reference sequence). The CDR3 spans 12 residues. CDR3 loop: CASSQTYGEQFF. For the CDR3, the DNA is TGTGCCAGCTCTCAGACATACGGTGAGCAGTTCTTC.

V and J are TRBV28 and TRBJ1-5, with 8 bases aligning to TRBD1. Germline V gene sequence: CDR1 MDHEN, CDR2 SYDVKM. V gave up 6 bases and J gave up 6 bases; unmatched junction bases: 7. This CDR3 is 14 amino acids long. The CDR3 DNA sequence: TGTGCCAGCAGCCGCGGACAGGGCAGTCAGCCCCAGCATTTT. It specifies CASSRGQGSQPQHF.

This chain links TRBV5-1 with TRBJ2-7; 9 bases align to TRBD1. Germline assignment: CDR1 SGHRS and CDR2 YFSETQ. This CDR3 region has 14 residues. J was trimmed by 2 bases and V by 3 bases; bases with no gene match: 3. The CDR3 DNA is TGCGCCAGCAGCTACGGGACAGGGACCTACGAGCAGTACTTC. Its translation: CASSYGTGTYEQYF.

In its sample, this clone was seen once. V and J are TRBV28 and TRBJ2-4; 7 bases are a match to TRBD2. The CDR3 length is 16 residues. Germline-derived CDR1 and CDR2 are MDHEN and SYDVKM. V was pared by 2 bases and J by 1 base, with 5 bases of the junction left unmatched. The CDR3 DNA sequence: TGTGCCAGCAGTTTACCGGAAGCGGGGGCCAAAAACATTCAGTACTTC. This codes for CASSLPEAGAKNIQYF. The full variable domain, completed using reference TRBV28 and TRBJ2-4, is DVKVTQSSRYLVKRTGEKVFLECVQDMDHENMFWYRQDPGLGLRLIYFSYDVKMKEKGDIPEGYSVSREKKERFSLILESASTNQTSMYLCASSLPEAGAKNIQYFGAGTRLSVL.

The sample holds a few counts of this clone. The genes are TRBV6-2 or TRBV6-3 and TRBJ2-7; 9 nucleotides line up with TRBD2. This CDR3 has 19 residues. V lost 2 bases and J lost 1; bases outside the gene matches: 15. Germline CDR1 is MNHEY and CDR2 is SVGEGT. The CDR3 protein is CASSYQKEAGGPVSYEQYF. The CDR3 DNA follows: TGTGCCAGCAGTTACCAGAAAGAGGCGGGAGGGCCGGTATCCTACGAGCAGTACTTC.

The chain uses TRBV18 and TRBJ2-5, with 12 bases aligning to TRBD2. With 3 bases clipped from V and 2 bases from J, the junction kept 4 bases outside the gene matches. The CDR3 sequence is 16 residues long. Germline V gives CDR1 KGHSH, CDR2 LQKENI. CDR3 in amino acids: CASSPTSGRPQETQYF. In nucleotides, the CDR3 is TGTGCCAGCTCACCGACTAGCGGGAGACCACAAGAGACCCAGTACTTC.

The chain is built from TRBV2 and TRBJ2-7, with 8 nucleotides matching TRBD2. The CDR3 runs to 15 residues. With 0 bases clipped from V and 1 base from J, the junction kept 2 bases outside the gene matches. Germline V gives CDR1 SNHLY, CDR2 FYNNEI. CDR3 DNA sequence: TGTGCCAGCAGTGAAGCGGTAGCGGGGTCCTACGAGCAGTACTTC. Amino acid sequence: CASSEAVAGSYEQYF.

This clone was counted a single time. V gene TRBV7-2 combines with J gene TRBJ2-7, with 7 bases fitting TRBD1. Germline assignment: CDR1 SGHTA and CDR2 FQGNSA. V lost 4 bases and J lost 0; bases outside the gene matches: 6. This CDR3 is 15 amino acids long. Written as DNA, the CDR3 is TGTGCCAGCAGCTACAGGGGTTGGAGCTCCTACGAGCAGTACTTC. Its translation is CASSYRGWSSYEQYF.

The CDR3 reads CASTWGGPNQPQHF. CDR3 sequence (DNA): TGTGCCAGCACCTGGGGGGGACCAAATCAGCCCCAGCATTTT. The rearrangement joins TRBV27 to TRBJ1-5; tentatively, D is TRBD1 (5 bases). Per germline, CDR1 MNHEY and CDR2 SMNVEV (reference sequence). V shed 7 bases and J shed 4 bases, with 14 bases lying between them. The CDR3 totals 14 residues.

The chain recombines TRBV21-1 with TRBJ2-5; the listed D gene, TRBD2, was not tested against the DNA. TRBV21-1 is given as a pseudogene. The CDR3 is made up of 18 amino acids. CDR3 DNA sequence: TGTGCCAGCAGCAAAGCGCTGCGGGAGCGGGAAGGATTAGAGACCCAGTACTTC. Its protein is CASSKALREREGLETQYF.

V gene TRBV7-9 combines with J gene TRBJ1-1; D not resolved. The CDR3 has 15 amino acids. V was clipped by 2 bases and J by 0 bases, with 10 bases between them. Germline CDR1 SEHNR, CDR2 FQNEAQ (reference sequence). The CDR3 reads CASSLLGRMNTEAFF. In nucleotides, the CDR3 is TGTGCCAGCAGCTTATTGGGGAGAATGAACACTGAAGCTTTCTTT.

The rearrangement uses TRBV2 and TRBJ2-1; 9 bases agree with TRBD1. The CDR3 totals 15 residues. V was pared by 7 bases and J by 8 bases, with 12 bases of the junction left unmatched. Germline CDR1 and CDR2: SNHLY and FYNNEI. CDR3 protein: CASTLSRTGAHEQFF. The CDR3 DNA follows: TGTGCCAGCACACTTAGCAGGACAGGGGCTCATGAGCAGTTCTTC.

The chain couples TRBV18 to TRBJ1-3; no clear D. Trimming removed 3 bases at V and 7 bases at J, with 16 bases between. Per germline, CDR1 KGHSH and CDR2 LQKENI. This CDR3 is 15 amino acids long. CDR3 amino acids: CASSPAQVGGNTIYF. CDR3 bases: TGTGCCAGCTCACCCGCGCAGGTTGGTGGCAACACCATATATTTT.

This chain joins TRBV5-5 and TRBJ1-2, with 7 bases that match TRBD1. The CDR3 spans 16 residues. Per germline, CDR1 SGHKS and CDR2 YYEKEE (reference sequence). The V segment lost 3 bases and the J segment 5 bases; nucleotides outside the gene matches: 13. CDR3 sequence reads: CASSSVGGQAGYGYTF. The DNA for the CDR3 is TGTGCCAGCAGCTCCGTGGGAGGACAGGCGGGATATGGCTACACCTTC.

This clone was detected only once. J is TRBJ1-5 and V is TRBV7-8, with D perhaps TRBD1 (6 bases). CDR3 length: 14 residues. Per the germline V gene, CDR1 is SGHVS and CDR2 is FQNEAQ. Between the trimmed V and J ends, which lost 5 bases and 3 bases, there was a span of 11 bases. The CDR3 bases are TGTGCCAGCAGCAAACAGGGTCCCAATCAGCCCCAGCATTTT. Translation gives CASSKQGPNQPQHF.

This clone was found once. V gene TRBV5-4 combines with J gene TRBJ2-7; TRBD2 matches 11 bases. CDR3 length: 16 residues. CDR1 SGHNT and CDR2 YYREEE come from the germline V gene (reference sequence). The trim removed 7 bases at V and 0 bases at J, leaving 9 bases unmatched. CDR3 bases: TGTGCCAGCTCAAGGGCTAGCGGGGGGATCTCCTACGAGCAGTACTTC. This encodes CASSRASGGISYEQYF.

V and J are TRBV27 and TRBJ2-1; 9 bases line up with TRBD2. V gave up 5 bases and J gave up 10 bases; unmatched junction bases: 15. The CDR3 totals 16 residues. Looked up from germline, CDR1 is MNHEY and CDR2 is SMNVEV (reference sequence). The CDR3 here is CASSPLAGGPLLEQFF. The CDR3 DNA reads TGTGCCAGCAGTCCCTTGGCGGGGGGGCCGTTACTAGAGCAGTTCTTC.

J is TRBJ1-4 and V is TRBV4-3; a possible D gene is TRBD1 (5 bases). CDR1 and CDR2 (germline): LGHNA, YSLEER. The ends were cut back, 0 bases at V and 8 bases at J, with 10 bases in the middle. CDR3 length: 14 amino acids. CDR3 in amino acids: CASSQDLGQEKLFF. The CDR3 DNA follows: TGCGCCAGCAGCCAAGATTTGGGGCAGGAAAAACTGTTTTTT.

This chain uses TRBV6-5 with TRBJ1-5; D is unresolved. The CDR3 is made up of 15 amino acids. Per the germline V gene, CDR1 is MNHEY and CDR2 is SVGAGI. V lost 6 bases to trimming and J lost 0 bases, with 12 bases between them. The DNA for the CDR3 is TGTGCCAGCAGGGTGATAGAGATTAGCAATCAGCCCCAGCATTTT. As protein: CASRVIEISNQPQHF.

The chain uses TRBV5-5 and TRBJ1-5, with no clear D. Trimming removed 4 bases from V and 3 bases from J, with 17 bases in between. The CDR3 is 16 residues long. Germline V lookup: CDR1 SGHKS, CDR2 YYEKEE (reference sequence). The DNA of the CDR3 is TGTGCCAGCAGCCCTACCCTCGTTGTGAACAATCAGCCCCAGCATTTT. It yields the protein CASSPTLVVNNQPQHF.

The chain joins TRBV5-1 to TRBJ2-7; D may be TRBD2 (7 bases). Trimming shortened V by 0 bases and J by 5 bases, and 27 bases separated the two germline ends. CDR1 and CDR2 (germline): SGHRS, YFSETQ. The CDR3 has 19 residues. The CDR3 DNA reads TGCGCCAGCAGCTTGGTTGGGCGGACAGCGACTAGCAAACATCACGAGCAGTACTTC. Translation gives CASSLVGRTATSKHHEQYF.

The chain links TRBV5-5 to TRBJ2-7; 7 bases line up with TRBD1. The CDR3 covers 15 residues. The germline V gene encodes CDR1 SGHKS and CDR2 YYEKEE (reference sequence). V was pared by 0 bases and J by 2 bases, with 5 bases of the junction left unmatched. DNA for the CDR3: TGTGCCAGCAGCTTGGATACAGGGGTGGCCTACGAGCAGTACTTC. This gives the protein CASSLDTGVAYEQYF.

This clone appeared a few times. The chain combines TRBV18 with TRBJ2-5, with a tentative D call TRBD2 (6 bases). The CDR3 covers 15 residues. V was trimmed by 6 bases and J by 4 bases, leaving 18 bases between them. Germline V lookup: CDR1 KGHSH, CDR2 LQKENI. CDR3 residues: CASSPFRGNRETQYF. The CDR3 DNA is TGTGCCAGCTCCCCGTTTCGGGGGAATAGAGAGACCCAGTACTTC.

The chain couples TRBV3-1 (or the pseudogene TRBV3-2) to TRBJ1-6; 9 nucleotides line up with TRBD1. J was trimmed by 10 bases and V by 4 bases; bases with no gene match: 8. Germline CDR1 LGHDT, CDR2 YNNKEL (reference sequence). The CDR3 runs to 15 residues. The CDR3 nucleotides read TGTGCCAGCAGCCTAACCGGGACAGGGACCTCACCCCTCCACTTT. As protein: CASSLTGTGTSPLHF.

The CDR3 protein is CASSLDPGAYEQYF. The CDR3 nucleotides read TGTGCCAGCAGCTTAGACCCGGGTGCATACGAGCAGTACTTC. The V call is TRBV7-3, the J call TRBJ2-7; D is undetermined. The CDR3 is 14 residues long. Per the germline V gene, CDR1 is SGHTA and CDR2 is FQGTGA. V was pared by 2 bases and J by 4 bases, with 12 bases between.

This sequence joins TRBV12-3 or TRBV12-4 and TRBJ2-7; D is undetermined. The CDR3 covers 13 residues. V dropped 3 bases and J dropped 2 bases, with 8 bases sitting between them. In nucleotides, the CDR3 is TGTGCCAGCAGTTTTTTCCGAGCCTACGAGCAGTACTTC. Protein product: CASSFFRAYEQYF.

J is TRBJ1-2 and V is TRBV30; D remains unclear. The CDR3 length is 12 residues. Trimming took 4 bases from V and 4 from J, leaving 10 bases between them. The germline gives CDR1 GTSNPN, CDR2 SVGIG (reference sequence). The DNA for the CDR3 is TGTGCCTGGAAGGAGGGATCCTATGGCTACACCTTC. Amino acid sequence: CAWKEGSYGYTF.